This paragraph reports one T cell receptor (beta chain). Self-reported history from a screening survey and questionnaire set each donor's cohort. The data were produced by immunoSEQ multiplex PCR, yet TCRdb's version contains in-frame clones alone and is incomplete. The sample has 130,000 or so clones; roughly 80% are singletons. V was pared by 5 bases and J by 1 base, with 8 bases between. The germline CDR1 and CDR2 sequences are SEHNR and FQNEAQ (reference sequence). This CDR3 has 13 amino acids. This entry is derived from a study of blood T cell repertoires in COVID-19. The material sequenced was PBMCs or T cells enriched from blood (not recorded which). The chain carries TRBV7-9 and TRBJ1-1; D call uncertain. This clonotype originated in a man aged 50 to 59 who had recovered from COVID-19. The DNA for the CDR3 is TGTGCCAGCAGCGTCGGTACGAACACTGAAGCTTTCTTT. Translated, it gives CASSVGTNTEAFF.